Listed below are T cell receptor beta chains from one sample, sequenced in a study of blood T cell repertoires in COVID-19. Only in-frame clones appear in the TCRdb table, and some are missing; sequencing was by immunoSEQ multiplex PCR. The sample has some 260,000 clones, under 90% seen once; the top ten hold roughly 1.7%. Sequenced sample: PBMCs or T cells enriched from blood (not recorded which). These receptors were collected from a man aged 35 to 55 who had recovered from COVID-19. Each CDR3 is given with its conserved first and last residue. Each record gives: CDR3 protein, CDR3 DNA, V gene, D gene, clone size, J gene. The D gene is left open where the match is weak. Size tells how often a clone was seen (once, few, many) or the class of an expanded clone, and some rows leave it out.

cdr3_aa: CASSLSTSGGAAGELFF
cdr3_nt: TGTGCCAGCAGTTTATCGACTAGCGGGGGGGCCGCCGGGGAGCTGTTTTTT
v_call: TRBV27
d_call: TRBD2
clone_size: few
j_call: TRBJ2-2

cdr3_aa: CASSLGVDQPQHF
cdr3_nt: TGCGCCAGCAGCTTGGGCGTTGATCAGCCCCAGCATTTT
v_call: TRBV5-1
d_call: .
clone_size: .
j_call: TRBJ1-5

cdr3_aa: CASSPGPRRAGIYNEQFF
cdr3_nt: TGTGCCAGCAGCCCGGGTCCTCGGAGGGCGGGAATCTACAATGAGCAGTTCTTC
v_call: TRBV7-7
d_call: .
clone_size: .
j_call: TRBJ2-1

cdr3_aa: CSASLQLNTEAFF
cdr3_nt: TGCAGTGCTAGTCTTCAGTTGAACACTGAAGCTTTCTTT
v_call: TRBV20-1
d_call: .
clone_size: .
j_call: TRBJ1-1

cdr3_aa: CASSLGGYEQYF
cdr3_nt: TGTGCCAGCAGTTTAGGGGGGTACGAGCAGTACTTC
v_call: TRBV28
d_call: .
clone_size: .
j_call: TRBJ2-7

cdr3_aa: CASRALSGDTEAFF
cdr3_nt: TGTGCCAGCAGGGCCCTATCGGGGGACACTGAAGCTTTCTTT
v_call: TRBV6-4
d_call: .
clone_size: .
j_call: TRBJ1-1

cdr3_aa: CASIRAGGYNEQFF
cdr3_nt: TGTGCCAGCATCCGAGCGGGGGGGTACAATGAGCAGTTCTTC
v_call: TRBV27
d_call: TRBD2
clone_size: .
j_call: TRBJ2-1

cdr3_aa: CASSPRGNLNEKLFF
cdr3_nt: TGTGCCAGCAGCCCGCGCGGGAACCTTAATGAAAAACTGTTTTTT
v_call: TRBV7-9
d_call: .
clone_size: once
j_call: TRBJ1-4

cdr3_aa: CSTRQGAYNEQFF
cdr3_nt: TGCAGCACCCGACAGGGGGCATACAATGAGCAGTTCTTC
v_call: TRBV29-1
d_call: TRBD1
clone_size: .
j_call: TRBJ2-1

cdr3_aa: CATSDFRAESPDTQYF
cdr3_nt: TGTGCCACCAGTGATTTCAGAGCGGAAAGCCCAGATACGCAGTATTTT
v_call: TRBV24-1
d_call: .
clone_size: once
j_call: TRBJ2-3

cdr3_aa: CAWSSDIDYGYTF
cdr3_nt: TGTGCCTGGAGCTCGGACATCGACTATGGCTACACCTTC
v_call: TRBV30
d_call: .
clone_size: .
j_call: TRBJ1-2

cdr3_aa: CASSLSAVTEAFF
cdr3_nt: TGTGCCAGCAGCCTCAGTGCGGTCACTGAAGCTTTCTTT
v_call: TRBV2
d_call: .
clone_size: .
j_call: TRBJ1-1

cdr3_aa: CASSPGTGLTEAFF
cdr3_nt: TGTGCCAGCAGTCCCGGGACAGGACTCACTGAAGCTTTCTTT
v_call: TRBV7-9
d_call: TRBD1
clone_size: .
j_call: TRBJ1-1

cdr3_aa: CATSRVTGLDEQYF
cdr3_nt: TGTGCCACCAGCAGAGTTACAGGGCTGGATGAGCAGTACTTC
v_call: TRBV15
d_call: .
clone_size: few
j_call: TRBJ2-7

cdr3_aa: CASSVAAGVGETQYF
cdr3_nt: TGTGCCAGCAGCGTAGCCGCGGGTGTTGGTGAGACCCAGTACTTC
v_call: TRBV9
d_call: .
clone_size: .
j_call: TRBJ2-5

cdr3_aa: CATRPFRDTNYEQYF
cdr3_nt: TGTGCCACCAGACCCTTTCGGGACACCAACTACGAGCAGTACTTC
v_call: TRBV24-1
d_call: .
clone_size: .
j_call: TRBJ2-7

cdr3_aa: CASSVGQKAFF
cdr3_nt: TGCGCCAGCAGTGTGGGACAGAAGGCTTTCTTT
v_call: TRBV10-1
d_call: TRBD1
clone_size: .
j_call: TRBJ1-1

cdr3_aa: CASSRGGYNEQFF
cdr3_nt: TGTGCCAGCAGCCGGGGGGGCTACAATGAGCAGTTCTTC
v_call: TRBV12-3/TRBV12-4
d_call: TRBD2
clone_size: .
j_call: TRBJ2-1

cdr3_aa: CAWTLRDRSNSPLHF
cdr3_nt: TGTGCCTGGACCCTAAGGGACAGGAGTAATTCACCCCTCCACTTT
v_call: TRBV30
d_call: TRBD1
clone_size: once
j_call: TRBJ1-6

cdr3_aa: CAWGRTEINQPQHF
cdr3_nt: TGTGCCTGGGGGAGGACAGAGATCAATCAGCCCCAGCATTTT
v_call: TRBV30
d_call: .
clone_size: .
j_call: TRBJ1-5

cdr3_aa: CASSYGQGTEAFF
cdr3_nt: TGTGCCAGCAGCTACGGACAGGGCACTGAAGCTTTCTTT
v_call: TRBV12-3/TRBV12-4
d_call: TRBD1
clone_size: .
j_call: TRBJ1-1

cdr3_aa: CASSPTGGTGELFF
cdr3_nt: TGTGCCAGTAGTCCGACAGGGGGGACCGGGGAGCTGTTTTTT
v_call: TRBV19
d_call: TRBD1
clone_size: .
j_call: TRBJ2-2

cdr3_aa: CASSRWGLDSKAFF
cdr3_nt: TGTGCCAGCAGTCGATGGGGACTGGACTCGAAAGCTTTCTTT
v_call: TRBV28
d_call: .
clone_size: .
j_call: TRBJ1-1

cdr3_aa: CASSLGAGHLYEKLFF
cdr3_nt: TGTGCCAGCAGCTTAGGGGCGGGGCACCTCTACGAAAAACTGTTTTTT
v_call: TRBV7-9
d_call: .
clone_size: .
j_call: TRBJ1-4

cdr3_aa: CASSPGTGEYSPLHF
cdr3_nt: TGTGCCAGCAGCCCAGGGACAGGGGAATATTCACCCCTCCACTTT
v_call: TRBV7-2
d_call: TRBD1
clone_size: .
j_call: TRBJ1-6

cdr3_aa: CASSSQGYRYEQYF
cdr3_nt: TGTGCCAGTAGTTCACAGGGGTACCGATACGAGCAGTACTTC
v_call: TRBV19
d_call: TRBD1
clone_size: .
j_call: TRBJ2-7

cdr3_aa: CASSIGGERARAFF
cdr3_nt: TGTGCCAGTAGTATAGGGGGGGAGAGGGCGCGAGCTTTCTTT
v_call: TRBV19
d_call: .
clone_size: .
j_call: TRBJ1-1

cdr3_aa: CASSQGARREPPYEQYF
cdr3_nt: TGCGCCAGCAGCCAAGGGGCTCGGCGGGAGCCCCCCTACGAGCAGTACTTC
v_call: TRBV4-1
d_call: TRBD2
clone_size: .
j_call: TRBJ2-7

cdr3_aa: CASTNMGLANYGYTF
cdr3_nt: TGTGCCAGTACCAATATGGGTCTAGCCAACTATGGCTACACCTTC
v_call: TRBV19
d_call: .
clone_size: few
j_call: TRBJ1-2